This TCR beta chain originates from a study of identical twins (dated by TCRdb to between 2015 and 2016). Regarding the complete study: The study deep-sequenced TCR alpha and beta repertoires from monozygotic twins, unrelated adults of various ages and cord blood to test whether fetal clonotypes persist. To rule out contamination, the twin experiments were replicated at different times with different library preparation protocols. General conclusions and limits of the study: Recombination models systematically underestimated out-of-frame TCR alpha sharing in monozygotic twins but agreed with sharing between unrelated individuals. Zero-insertion analyses could be partly confounded by invariant T cells such as MAIT and iNKT, although diverse VJ usage argued against such confounding for most clonotypes. Because the same donors could not be followed over many years, conclusions were based on cross-sectional statistical analysis. Abundant cord blood beta clonotypes had fewer insertions, young adult naive repertoires showed a similar but weaker trend, and memory repertoires showed no such trend. In beta out-of-frame sequences, excess twin sharing was weaker, because having fewer shared sequences lowered the signal-to-noise ratio. Compared with coincidental sharing between unrelated individuals, out-of-frame TCR alpha sequences shared between twins showed an excess of sequences with low generation probability.

Only healthy Caucasian donors were included. This clonotype has just a few counts. Its antigen remains unidentified. Per-base qualities were not stored, and no clone one base away is much larger. The library relied on 5' RACE. TCRdb lists the instrument as Illumina HiSeq 2000. Template switching introduced a universal primer binding site; the final cDNA contained a unique molecular identifier, enabling accurate counting of TCR cDNA molecules. Specific primers in the conserved constant-segment region were used to synthesize first-strand cDNA for TCR alpha and beta chains. To control for contamination, each cDNA library was double barcoded with a SMART-Mk sample barcode plus Illumina barcodes. TruSeq adapter sequences along with Illumina sample barcodes were introduced in two successive PCR steps. The Illumina HiSeq platform was used with custom primers to sequence TCR alpha and beta cDNA libraries. In the original analysis: MiGEC processed the raw reads to extract unique molecular identifiers, while MiXCR was used to determine the CDR3 positions. Recombination models were inferred per individual with the repgenHMM and IGoR tools using an EM algorithm. The tcR package in R was used for shared clonotype analysis, with sharing normalized by the product of cloneset sizes. Out-of-frame nonproductive sequences were analyzed to study raw recombination free of thymic and clonal selection effects. TCRdb reworked the public reads: Q25 trimming with fastp, MiXCR clone assembly, productive beta chains retained. Each record represents a unique CDR3 protein, reported with the most common genes and DNA among its rows. What appears here as the V and J calls and clone size reflects TCRdb's work, not the paper's. Counted in this sample were 1.5 million or so distinct CDR3 sequences; about 32% of them appeared once. The top ten hold more than 0.25% of the sample.

From the cysteine through the phenylalanine, the CDR3 covers 14 amino acids. Only the CDR3 portion is preserved as DNA: 42 bases, with reading frame beginning at the first base. From the germline V gene (reference sequence), CDR1 is DFQATT and CDR2 is SNEGSKA. V and J are truncated by 1 base and 8 bases respectively, leaving an intervening sequence of 15 bases. The sequence was obtained from a newborn girl in good health. The sequencing input was cord blood. The V and J genes are TRBV20-1 and TRBJ2-1; TRBD1 is possibly the D segment (5 matching bases). The nucleotide sequence reads TGCAGTGCTAGAGTAGTAGGCAGGGCCTATGAGCAGTTCTTC. This sequence encodes CSARVVGRAYEQFF.